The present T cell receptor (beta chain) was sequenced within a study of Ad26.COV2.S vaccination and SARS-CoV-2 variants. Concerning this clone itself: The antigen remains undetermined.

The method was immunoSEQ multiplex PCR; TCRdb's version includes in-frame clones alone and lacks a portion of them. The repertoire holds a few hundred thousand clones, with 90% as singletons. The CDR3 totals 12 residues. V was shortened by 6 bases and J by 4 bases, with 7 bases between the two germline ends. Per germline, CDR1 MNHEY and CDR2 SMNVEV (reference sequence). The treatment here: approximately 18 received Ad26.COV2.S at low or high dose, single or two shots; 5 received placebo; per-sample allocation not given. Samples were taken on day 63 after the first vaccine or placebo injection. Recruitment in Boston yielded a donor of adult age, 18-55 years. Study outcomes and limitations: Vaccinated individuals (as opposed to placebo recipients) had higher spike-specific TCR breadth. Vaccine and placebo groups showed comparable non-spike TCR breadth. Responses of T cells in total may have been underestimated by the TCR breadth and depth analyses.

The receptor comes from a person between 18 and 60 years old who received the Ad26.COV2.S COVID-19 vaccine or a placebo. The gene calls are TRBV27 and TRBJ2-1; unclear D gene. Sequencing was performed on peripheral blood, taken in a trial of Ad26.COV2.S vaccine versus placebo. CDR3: CASSGLYNEQFF. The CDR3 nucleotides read TGTGCCAGCAGCGGGCTTTACAATGAGCAGTTCTTC.